This TCR beta chain was documented in a study of blood T cell repertoires in COVID-19 (TCRdb year 2020). For the wider study: Collaborator samples came from the United States, Italy and Spain and covered acute and convalescent phases of COVID-19. The prospective study material was composed of cDNA or gDNA derived from T cells, B-cell-depleted T cells, or PBMCs. The dataset comprised deeply sampled blood TCRbeta repertoires from subjects exposed to, actively infected with, or recovered from COVID-19. The repertoires were released in a freely available public database meant as a resource for research on the immune response to SARS-CoV-2. Samples were obtained from the ongoing ImmuneRACE study (first 160 participants) and from 950 to 1,500 subjects provided by 6 global collaborators. The sample metadata nearly always contained a de-identified subject ID, COVID-19 status, age in years and sex. Where HLA class I and class II types were available, the types were taken from metadata supplied by the sample provider, not from assay-based typing.

The junction shows trimming of 6 bases on V and 6 bases on J, plus 6 bases between the germline ends. The CDR3 contains 11 residues, cysteine and phenylalanine counted. The kept DNA is CDR3 alone, 33 bases in frame from the first base. The germline V gene sets CDR1 to MNHEY and CDR2 to SVGAGI. TCRbeta CDR3 regions were amplified from genomic DNA by means of the immunoSEQ Assay, a bias-controlled multiplex PCR. From the authors' description of their analysis: The number of nucleated cells in each sample was estimated from the amplification of reference gene primers within the assay. To quantify the absolute abundance of each unique TCRbeta CDR3 rearrangement, sequence reads were collapsed and filtered. Productive Simpson clonality was computed per sample as the square root of Simpson's diversity index over productive rearrangements. The table comes from immuneACCESS by way of TCRdb, which keeps in-frame sequences with V and J called. Part of the clones is missing from these tables; in studies checked, under half for an unresolved V gene and the rest for unknown reasons. The V and J calls and clone size come from that table; D and trimming were worked out from the DNA. The sample contains hundreds of thousands of clones, around 90% of them found a single time. About 1% of the sample rests with the top ten.

Enrolling through a virtual design, the prospective study's participants ranged in age from roughly 18 to 90 years and lived across approximately 25 United States geographic areas. In the prospective study, participants were assigned to cohorts based on the clinical history participants reported in a screening survey and a study questionnaire. Exposed participants had been in contact with someone with a PCR-confirmed or clinician-diagnosed COVID-19 case within 2 weeks of study entry. In the prospective study, mobile phlebotomists collected whole blood, serum and a nasopharyngeal or oropharyngeal swab from each participant. Prospective study participants could optionally give additional blood draws and questionnaires over a roughly two-month period. Before DNA extraction, prospective study blood samples were shipped either frozen or at room temperature. This clone was observed a handful of times. The antigen it binds to is not known. Nothing much larger sits one base from this clone, and base qualities are not available.

General findings and caveats noted by the study authors: The quantity of clinical and demographic metadata differed by source and by participant and was supplied without curation.

The sequence was collected from a man aged 50-59 years who had been exposed to COVID-19. The rearranged chain carries TRBV6-5 and TRBJ1-5; the D gene remains uncertain. Input material: PBMCs or T cells enriched from blood (not recorded which). The CDR3 amino acid sequence is: CASSLGQPQHF. The DNA sequence follows: TGTGCCAGCAGCCTCGGTCAGCCCCAGCATTTT.